Detailed here is one T cell receptor beta chain. Its antigen remains unknown. Other DNA sequences in this specimen translate into the identical CDR3. The sample comes from a study of shared clonotypes between healthy human individuals. Study-level points and caveats: Among a few donors, about 5% of naive CD4 clonotypes were found in common.

Donors comprised healthy HIV-negative adults lacking recent acute infections or vaccinations. The protocol was immunoSEQ multiplex PCR, while the TCRdb copy is restricted to in-frame clones and leaves out a portion. The sample holds approximately 2.1 million clones, 90% to 95% seen once. The receptor was isolated from a man aged 18 to 35 in good health. Some clones in this sample may be carry-over from other donors' samples. Sequences were obtained from naive CD4+ T cells from PBMCs. As to subset: CD45RA+ positively selected.

The CDR3, as DNA: TGTGCCAGCAGTTACTCTGGGAGAACTGAAGCTTTCTTT. Protein: CASSYSGRTEAFF. The chain combines TRBV6-5 with TRBJ1-1; D is unclear. V gave up 0 bases and J gave up 5 bases, with 7 bases separating them. Germline CDR1 reads MNHEY; CDR2 reads SVGAGI. The CDR3 runs 13 residues.